The clone carrying this T cell receptor beta chain was seen once. The authors prepared the TCRbeta library with unique molecular identifiers. TCRdb ran MiXCR on the PCR reads and lists one entry per CDR3 protein. The profile shows 45,000 to 70,000 distinct CDR3 sequences, 35% to 55% of them singletons. These data are taken from a study of T-cell reconstitution after alpha-beta-depleted transplantation in children. The TCR comes from a male patient younger than 18 who had a stem cell transplant for acute lymphoblastic leukemia, so the T cells may come from the graft donor. Here the sequenced sample was PBMCs, mostly from graft donor cells, taken 360 days after TCRalphabeta/CD19-depleted stem cell transplant.

CDR3 bases: TGTGCCAGCAGCTTATCGTTATACGAGCAGTACTTC. Translated: CASSLSLYEQYF. The chain links TRBV11-1 to TRBJ2-7; D gene ambiguous. This CDR3 has 12 residues. V was shortened by 2 bases and J by 4 bases, with 6 bases between the two germline ends. Germline assignment: CDR1 SGHAT and CDR2 FQDESV (reference sequence).